This T cell receptor (beta chain) was obtained from a study of ipilimumab plus nivolumab after autologous stem cell transplantation. In the study overall: A median of roughly 8 nivolumab and 4 to 6 ipilimumab doses were given. The myeloma cohort included high-risk transplant-naive patients and patients relapsing within 3 years of a first autologous transplant. Study-wide findings and caveats: TCR repertoire, Treg phenotype and gut microbiota reportedly support more study of this approach.

As regards this clone: Antigen specificity is unknown.

Data came from immunoSEQ multiplex PCR; TCRdb stores just in-frame clones and leaves some out. Of about 43,000 clones in the sample, 70% to 90% are singletons; the top ten hold approximately 0.87%. Checkpoint therapy with ipilimumab 1 mg/kg began 14 to 28 days after transplant. Trimming took 4 bases from V and 4 from J; bases not matched to a gene: 6. CDR3 size: 14 residues. Germline V gene sequence: CDR1 LGHNA, CDR2 YNFKEQ. This TCR was recovered from a male donor with multiple myeloma. The chain joins TRBV4-2 to TRBJ2-7; TRBD1 agrees at 8 bases. The sample consisted of PBMCs, taken in a trial of ipilimumab plus nivolumab as post-transplant consolidation. CDR3 DNA sequence: TGTGCCAGCAGCCTAGACAGGGGATGGTACGAGCAGTACTTC. Amino acid sequence: CASSLDRGWYEQYF.